This TCR beta chain was identified during a study of blood T cell repertoires in COVID-19 (dated by TCRdb to about 2020). For context, the study as a whole: Collaborator samples came from the United States, Italy and Spain and covered acute and convalescent phases of COVID-19. Subjects who had been exposed to COVID-19, were actively infected with it, or had recovered from it provided the deeply sampled blood TCRbeta repertoires that made up the dataset. Nearly every sample came with metadata listing a de-identified subject ID, COVID-19 status, age in years and sex. The prospective study material was composed of cDNA or gDNA derived from T cells, B-cell-depleted T cells, or PBMCs. The samples were drawn from the first 160 participants of the ongoing ImmuneRACE study and from 950 to 1,500 subjects provided by 6 global collaborators. The repertoires were released in a freely available public database intended as a resource for research on the immune response to SARS-CoV-2. Where available, HLA class I and class II types were obtained from metadata supplied by the sample provider rather than from assay-based typing.

Whole blood was collected in K2EDTA tubes by collaborating institutions according to the institutions' own protocols. Collaborator samples were shipped for TCRbeta analysis as frozen whole blood, isolated PBMCs, or DNA extracted from either sample type. From cysteine to phenylalanine, the CDR3 is 15 amino acids long. The DNA shown is the 45-base CDR3, in frame from base 1. The CDR1 and CDR2 encoded by the germline V gene (reference sequence) are LNHDA and SQIVND. At the junction V is shortened by 4 bases and J by 1 base, with 11 bases in between. As regards this clone: Its antigen is still unknown. No base qualities exist here, and no much larger clone lies one base off it.

Results the study describes overall, beyond this receptor: The amount of clinical and demographic metadata varied by source and participant and was provided uncurated.

TCRbeta CDR3 regions were amplified from genomic DNA by means of the immunoSEQ Assay, a bias-controlled multiplex PCR. The published analysis was carried out like this. The number of nucleated cells in each sample was estimated from the amplification of reference gene primers within the assay. To quantify the absolute abundance of each unique TCRbeta CDR3 rearrangement, sequence reads were collapsed and filtered. For each sample, productive Simpson clonality was calculated as the square root of Simpson's diversity index over productive rearrangements. Drawn from immuneACCESS, this table holds only the in-frame rearrangements with V and J called that TCRdb kept. Clones are partly lost; checked studies trace under half to an unresolved V gene and leave the rest unexplained. V, J and clone size were drawn from that table, and D and trimming were deduced from the DNA. This sample comprises about 400,000 clones, more than 80% of them detected only once. 1% to 1.5% of the sample lies in the top ten.

The sequencing sample was made of peripheral blood. This clonotype originated in a man between 35 and 55 years old with acute or convalescent COVID-19. This receptor chain uses TRBV19 and TRBJ1-5, with a tentative D gene TRBD1 over 6 matching bases. The CDR3 loop reads CASSTTGTSNQPQHF. In nucleotide form, the sequence is TGTGCCAGTAGTACCACCGGGACAAGCAATCAGCCCCAGCATTTT.